A selection of T cell receptor beta chains follows, all from one sample in a study of cytomegalovirus exposure and HLA in healthy donors. Data came from immunoSEQ multiplex PCR; TCRdb stores just in-frame clones and leaves some out. Among 120,000 to 150,000 clones listed, roughly 80% were seen once. Sequencing was performed on PBMCs. These receptors all come from a man aged 35 to 55 in good health and CMV-seropositive. Both conserved end residues are part of each CDR3. The D gene is left open where the match is weak. Size is omitted from some rows. Given values are once, few, many or a class for expanded clones.

v_call	d_call	j_call	clone_size	cdr3_aa	cdr3_nt
TRBV10-2	.	TRBJ2-7	.	CASGAGGEQYF	TGCGCCAGCGGTGCCGGAGGGGAGCAGTACTTC
TRBV5-1	.	TRBJ2-1	.	CASSFTGSVKNNEQFF	TGCGCCAGCAGCTTTACAGGGTCGGTTAAGAACAATGAGCAGTTCTTC
TRBV11-2	.	TRBJ2-1	.	CASSLNSIGVDEQFF	TGTGCCAGCAGCTTAAACAGTATCGGCGTCGATGAGCAGTTCTTC
TRBV6-1	TRBD1	TRBJ1-2	.	CASRNDRGNGYTF	TGTGCCAGCAGAAACGACAGGGGGAATGGCTACACCTTC
TRBV5-1	TRBD2	TRBJ2-7	once	CASSFILAGRNEQYF	TGCGCCAGCAGCTTCATCCTAGCGGGAAGGAACGAGCAGTACTTC
TRBV28	.	TRBJ2-2	.	CASSLSPGVNGELFF	TGTGCCAGCAGTTTATCTCCCGGAGTTAACGGGGAGCTGTTTTTT
TRBV27	.	TRBJ1-5	.	CASKDGGINQPQHF	TGTGCCAGCAAGGACGGGGGGATCAATCAGCCCCAGCATTTT
TRBV5-4	.	TRBJ2-5	.	CASSSGQTQETQYF	TGTGCCAGCAGCTCTGGACAGACGCAAGAGACCCAGTACTTC
TRBV11-3	.	TRBJ2-1	once	CASSLSGGKYNEQFF	TGTGCCAGCAGCTTATCCGGCGGAAAATACAATGAGCAGTTCTTC
TRBV9	.	TRBJ2-1	.	CASSVGDGAYNEQFF	TGTGCCAGCAGCGTAGGAGATGGAGCTTACAATGAGCAGTTCTTC
TRBV7-9	TRBD2	TRBJ2-2	.	CASSLRAGGTGELFF	TGTGCCAGCAGCTTAAGAGCGGGAGGGACCGGGGAGCTGTTTTTT
TRBV21-1	.	TRBJ2-1	.	CASSPTLVGDRLKIQGHNEQFF	TGTGCCAGCAGCCCAACCCTGGTAGGGGACAGGCTGAAAATACAAGGGCACAATGAGCAGTTCTTC
TRBV28	.	TRBJ1-1	.	CASSPPRGNTEAFF	TGTGCCAGCAGTCCCCCCAGGGGGAACACTGAAGCTTTCTTT
TRBV13	TRBD2	TRBJ2-7	.	CASSSGGTSGIEQYF	TGTGCCAGCAGCTCCGGGGGGACTAGCGGTATAGAGCAGTACTTC
TRBV12-5	TRBD2	TRBJ2-5	.	CASGSSRISGQETQYF	TGTGCTAGTGGTTCTTCTAGGATTAGCGGGCAAGAGACCCAGTACTTC
TRBV18	.	TRBJ2-1	.	CASSTGIEQFF	TGTGCCAGCTCTACAGGGATAGAGCAGTTCTTC
TRBV7-6	.	TRBJ1-2	.	CASSLGGGYGYTF	TGTGCCAGCAGCTTAGGAGGGGGCTATGGCTACACCTTC
TRBV19	.	TRBJ2-7	once	CASSITGTSEQYF	TGTGCCAGTAGTATAACGGGGACTTCCGAGCAGTACTTC
TRBV28	TRBD1	TRBJ2-7	.	CASSDGTDEQYF	TGTGCCAGCAGTGACGGGACAGACGAGCAGTACTTC
TRBV28	.	TRBJ2-7	.	CASSLSRGYYEQYF	TGTGCCAGCAGTTTGAGCAGAGGGTATTACGAGCAGTACTTC
TRBV27	.	TRBJ2-2	.	CASSLRAGGNAGELFF	TGTGCCAGCAGTTTACGGGCCGGGGGAAACGCCGGGGAGCTGTTTTTT
TRBV11-3	TRBD2	TRBJ2-1	.	CARGETILAGIHYNEQFF	TGTGCCAGGGGAGAAACAATACTAGCGGGGATCCACTACAATGAGCAGTTCTTC
TRBV7-6	TRBD2	TRBJ2-2	.	CASSLVSGGGTGELFF	TGTGCCAGCAGCTTAGTTTCGGGAGGGGGCACCGGGGAGCTGTTTTTT
TRBV18	.	TRBJ2-5	.	CASSPRTTQETQYF	TGTGCCAGCTCACCACGTACTACCCAAGAGACCCAGTACTTC
TRBV5-1	.	TRBJ2-6	.	CASRPRTGANVLTF	TGCGCCAGCCGCCCCAGGACTGGGGCCAACGTCCTGACTTTC
TRBV7-9	.	TRBJ2-1	.	CASSPHQNEQFF	TGTGCCAGCAGCCCCCACCAGAATGAGCAGTTCTTC
TRBV7-3	TRBD2	TRBJ2-1	once	CASSLAGGYEQFF	TGTGCCAGCAGCTTAGCGGGAGGGTATGAGCAGTTCTTC
TRBV27	TRBD2	TRBJ2-1	.	CASSFGLAGYGEQFF	TGTGCCAGCAGTTTCGGGCTAGCGGGATATGGTGAGCAGTTCTTC
TRBV6-1	TRBD1	TRBJ2-2	.	CASSEKLQGPGNTGELFF	TGTGCCAGCAGTGAAAAGTTACAGGGGCCGGGAAACACCGGGGAGCTGTTTTTT
TRBV7-9	TRBD2	TRBJ2-4	few	CARGSVRLAKNSQYF	TGTGCCAGAGGAAGCGTCAGACTAGCCAAAAACAGTCAGTACTTC
TRBV12-5	.	TRBJ2-5	.	CASGSSSQTQYF	TGTGCTAGTGGTTCCTCCTCCCAGACCCAGTACTTC
TRBV11-2	TRBD1	TRBJ2-1	.	CASSLVRHGPLDRGNEQFF	TGTGCCAGCAGCTTAGTTCGCCACGGTCCCCTAGACAGGGGCAATGAGCAGTTCTTC
TRBV6-5	.	TRBJ1-1	.	CASSYSGAEAFF	TGTGCCAGCAGTTACTCGGGCGCTGAAGCTTTCTTT
TRBV7-9	.	TRBJ2-7	.	CSSSPGSREQYF	TGTTCCAGCAGCCCGGGATCCCGCGAGCAGTACTTC
TRBV11-3	.	TRBJ2-1	.	CASSIGHGYNEQFF	TGTGCCAGCAGCATCGGACATGGGTACAATGAGCAGTTCTTC
TRBV7-2	.	TRBJ1-5	few	CASSSHGQPQHF	TGTGCCAGCAGCTCACATGGTCAGCCCCAGCATTTT
TRBV19	.	TRBJ2-5	few	CASSTPGNEETQYF	TGTGCCAGTAGTACTCCGGGTAATGAGGAGACCCAGTACTTC
TRBV2	.	TRBJ2-3	few	CASNIPSTDTQYF	TGTGCCAGCAACATTCCTAGCACAGATACGCAGTATTTT
TRBV10-3	.	TRBJ2-7	.	CAISDEGGTTYEQYF	TGTGCCATCAGTGATGAGGGGGGGACAACCTACGAGCAGTACTTC
TRBV28	.	TRBJ1-2	.	CASSLQYGYTF	TGTGCCAGCAGTTTACAGTATGGCTACACCTTC
TRBV27	TRBD1	TRBJ1-1	.	CASSLKGAGPMNTEAFF	TGTGCCAGCAGTTTAAAGGGGGCAGGACCCATGAACACTGAAGCTTTCTTT
TRBV6-6	TRBD1	TRBJ1-2	.	CASSRQGNYGYTF	TGTGCCAGCAGCCGACAGGGGAACTATGGCTACACCTTC
TRBV4-3	.	TRBJ2-7	.	CASSQEGGEQYF	TGCGCCAGCAGCCAAGAAGGAGGCGAGCAGTACTTC
TRBV5-4	TRBD2	TRBJ2-5	.	CASRGGRADETQYF	TGTGCCAGCAGGGGCGGGAGGGCCGACGAGACCCAGTACTTC
TRBV18	.	TRBJ2-6	.	CASSPPSDVLTF	TGTGCCAGCTCACCTCCTTCGGACGTCCTGACTTTC
TRBV7-3	TRBD2	TRBJ2-1	few	CASSLDYSGGEQFF	TGTGCCAGCAGCCTCGACTATAGCGGGGGTGAGCAGTTCTTC
TRBV5-8	TRBD1	TRBJ2-7	.	CASSFDRGNYEQYF	TGTGCCAGCAGCTTTGACAGGGGAAACTACGAGCAGTACTTC
TRBV2	.	TRBJ2-5	.	CASTTNQRETQYF	TGTGCCAGCACCACGAATCAGCGGGAGACCCAGTACTTC
TRBV27	.	TRBJ2-7	once	CASSPTFSYEQYF	TGTGCCAGCAGTCCGACATTTTCCTACGAGCAGTACTTC
TRBV28	TRBD2	TRBJ2-7	.	CASSWEGIASYEQYF	TGTGCCAGCAGTTGGGAGGGGATAGCTTCCTACGAGCAGTACTTC
TRBV5-6	.	TRBJ2-5	.	CASSPTSWGSGLEETQYF	TGTGCCAGCAGCCCAACTAGCTGGGGGAGCGGTTTAGAAGAGACCCAGTACTTC
TRBV10-1	.	TRBJ2-6	few	CASSTRHRSGANGLTF	TGCGCCAGCAGTACCCGACACCGCTCTGGGGCCAACGGCCTGACTTTC
TRBV5-1	TRBD2	TRBJ2-5	.	CASSLVLAGGEETQYF	TGCGCCAGCAGCTTGGTGCTAGCGGGAGGGGAAGAGACCCAGTACTTC
TRBV23-1	TRBD1	TRBJ2-7	.	CASRGQSYEQYF	TGCGCCAGCAGGGGACAGAGCTACGAGCAGTACTTC
TRBV19	TRBD2	TRBJ2-1	.	CASRPAGTSGIGEQFF	TGTGCCAGTAGACCAGCCGGGACTAGCGGGATAGGTGAGCAGTTCTTC